This T cell receptor beta chain was sequenced in a study of blood T cells in healthy people across ages. Turning to the study itself: Capturing about one barcoded beta molecule per two T cells was achieved by template switching.

General study results and limits: Roughly linear age-related decline in beta diversity appeared, significant by age roughly 40.

The authors ran a second PCR of about 7 to 12 cycles using a sample-barcoded 5' primer and a J-beta primer mix. One entry per CDR3 protein results from TCRdb running MiXCR on the 5' RACE reads. The repertoire holds 1.5 million to 2 million distinct CDR3 sequences, with around half as singletons. CDR1 is SGHRS and CDR2 is YFSETQ in the germline V gene. V was pared by 9 bases and J by 8 bases, with 23 bases between. The CDR3 has 14 amino acids. This clonotype was picked up a small number of times. Its target is not known. Individuals who donated were healthy Caucasians from Russia aged roughly 6 to 90. The source is a woman aged 40 to 50 in good health. The chain is built from TRBV5-1 and TRBJ1-2; D not resolved. The specimen was blood. In nucleotides, the CDR3 is TGCGCCACCTCCCTCGGCGGCAATTCTCGGGGCTACACCTTC. Its protein product is CATSLGGNSRGYTF.